This T cell receptor beta chain derives from a study of cytomegalovirus exposure and HLA in healthy donors. Study background: In an early release, HLA-typed donors contributed tens of millions of unique TCR sequences. Most donors, about 82% of a few hundred genotyped, fell in the Caucasian-associated ancestry cluster.

V dropped 5 bases and J dropped 7 bases, with 18 bases sitting between them. This CDR3 contains 15 residues. CDR1 and CDR2 (germline): SGHAT, FQDESV (reference sequence). As for this clone: Its antigen is currently unknown.

The study, taken as a whole, reports: In an earlier analysis, productive rearrangement rates for most beta V segments clustered near 87% or 30%. Researchers reported in a later analysis that a missense DCLRE1C variant was tied to TCR beta V- and J-gene trimming.

PCR amplification relied on 60 Vbeta primers (plus 13 Jbeta primers). Produced via immunoSEQ multiplex PCR; TCRdb's table is partial and in-frame only. Seen here are some 190,000 clones, around 84% observed once, and the top ten hold roughly 3.1%. Sequencing was carried out using PBMCs. The source of this sequence is a man aged 35 to 55 in good health and CMV-seropositive. The chain carries TRBV11-1 and TRBJ2-1; TRBD1 or TRBD2 may be the D gene (6 bases each). Here the CDR3 reads CASSVGGPGTNEQFF. The CDR3 nucleotides read TGTGCCAGCAGCGTAGGGGGGCCGGGGACGAATGAGCAGTTCTTC.